This TCR beta chain is drawn from a study of blood T cell repertoires in COVID-19. Whole-study context: The United States, Italy and Spain provided the acute and convalescent COVID-19 samples. T cells, B-cell-depleted T cells, or PBMCs provided the cDNA or gDNA that served as material.

V lost 4 bases to trimming and J lost 5 bases; unmatched junction nucleotides: 7. There are 14 residues in the CDR3. The germline CDR1 and CDR2 sequences are MNHEY and SVGAGI. Original processing methods: Researchers report that nucleated cell counts were estimated from reference gene primer amplification. Generated by immunoSEQ multiplex PCR, the TCRdb table keeps only in-frame clones and is missing some. V and J calls and clone size come straight from that table; D and trimming were deduced from the DNA. The table includes under 130,000 clones, 89% detected once. Sequencing was done on a sample of peripheral blood. The gene calls are TRBV6-5 and TRBJ2-7; 8 bases align to TRBD1. This clonotype was sampled from a woman at least 80 years old in a cohort sampled during active COVID-19. This chain's CDR3 is CASSSSGQVNEQYF. CDR3 sequence (DNA): TGTGCCAGCAGTTCCTCGGGACAGGTAAACGAGCAGTACTTC.